The 32 T cell receptor beta chains below all came from one sample that was sequenced in a study of T cells after yellow fever vaccination. TCRdb fed the 5' RACE reads into MiXCR, producing one record per CDR3 protein. The sample yields tens of thousands of distinct CDR3 sequences, approximately 7.4% seen once. Sequenced here: CD8+ T cells sorted from PBMCs, sampled 15 days after the yellow fever booster vaccination. The receptors here all came from a man aged 25 to 40 who received the YFV17D yellow fever vaccine.

This clonotype was found many times. V usage is TRBV10-3 and J usage is TRBJ2-3, with no clear D. There are 14 residues in the CDR3. Per the germline V gene, CDR1 is ENHRY and CDR2 is SYGVKD. The V end was cut by 9 bases, the J end by 0 bases, with 13 bases between. The CDR3 coding sequence is TGTGCCATTACGGACGGCGCTAGCACAGATACGCAGTATTTT. Protein product: CAITDGASTDTQYF.

In this sample, this clonotype turned up many times. The chain uses TRBV7-9 and TRBJ2-7, with TRBD2 matching over 8 bases. This CDR3 is 15 amino acids long. The junction had 6 bases not matched to a gene; V was cut back by 4 bases and J by 1 base. From germline, CDR1 is SEHNR and CDR2 FQNEAQ (reference sequence). For the CDR3, the DNA is TGTGCCAGCAGCTCCACGGGAGGGACATCCTACGAGCAGTACTTC. Amino acids: CASSSTGGTSYEQYF.

This clonotype was seen ten or more times. This chain connects TRBV12-3 or TRBV12-4 to TRBJ2-5, with 13 bases aligning to TRBD2. V dropped 6 bases and J dropped 4; count of bases not matched to a gene: 5. CDR3 size: 15 residues. The CDR3 loop is CASSPGLAGVETQYF. As DNA, the CDR3 is TGTGCCAGCAGCCCTGGACTAGCGGGAGTAGAGACCCAGTACTTC.

At least ten counts were recorded for this clonotype. This CDR3 reads CASSQDLELAANNEQFF. The CDR3 DNA sequence: TGTGCCAGCAGCCAAGATCTAGAACTAGCGGCAAACAATGAGCAGTTCTTC. The rearrangement links TRBV3-1 to TRBJ2-1; 8 bases fit TRBD2. V lost 0 bases, J lost 5 bases, and 9 bases stayed unmatched. In germline, CDR1 is LGHDT, CDR2 YNNKEL (reference sequence). The CDR3 length is 17 residues.

This clonotype was recorded at least ten times. V usage is TRBV7-2 and J usage is TRBJ2-7; 12 positions match TRBD2. The length of the CDR3 is 17 residues. V shed 1 base, J shed 1 base, and the junction held 5 bases outside the gene matches. Per the germline V gene, CDR1 is SGHTA and CDR2 is FQGNSA. CDR3 sequence reads: CASSLGTSGAVSYEQYF. As DNA, the CDR3 is TGTGCCAGCAGCTTAGGGACTAGCGGGGCTGTTTCCTACGAGCAGTACTTC.

This clonotype appeared many times. V gene TRBV7-2 combines with J gene TRBJ2-5; 10 bases are a match to TRBD1. Trimming at V came to 0 bases and at J to 5 bases, leaving 6 bases not matched to a gene. Germline-derived CDR1 and CDR2 are SGHTA and FQGNSA. This CDR3 is 16 amino acids long. The CDR3 sequence: CASSLAPGQGRETQYF. The CDR3, as DNA: TGTGCCAGCAGCTTAGCGCCGGGACAGGGGAGGGAGACCCAGTACTTC.

This clonotype has at least ten counts. The genes are TRBV9 and TRBJ2-3; 10 bases fit TRBD2. The V and J ends lost 4 bases and 4 bases, in that order; junction bases with no gene match: 6. The CDR3 length is 15 residues. Germline V gene data show CDR1 as SGDLS and CDR2 as YYNGEE. The DNA for the CDR3 is TGTGCCAGCAGCCCTAGCGGGAGTGGCGCAGATACGCAGTATTTT. Translated, it gives CASSPSGSGADTQYF. Variable domain in full (rest from reference TRBV9 and TRBJ2-3): DSGVTQTPKHLITATGQRVTLRCSPRSGDLSVYWYQQSLDQGLQFLIQYYNGEERAKGNILERFSAQQFPDLHSELNLSSLELGDSALYFCASSPSGSGADTQYFGPGTRLTVL.

This clonotype came up many times. V usage is TRBV10-3 and J usage is TRBJ1-1; D possibly corresponds to TRBD1 (5 bases). Per the germline V gene, CDR1 is ENHRY and CDR2 is SYGVKD. V was trimmed by 7 bases and J by 8 bases, leaving 17 bases between them. This CDR3 spans 13 amino acids. The CDR3 nucleotides read TGTGCCATCATTTTAGACCGGGACGGAGAAGCTTTCTTT. Translated, it gives CAIILDRDGEAFF.

This clonotype was counted ten times or more. This chain uses TRBV25-1 with TRBJ2-5; the D is unclear. Germline loops: CDR1 MGHDK, CDR2 SYGVNS. The CDR3 is 10 amino acids. The germline V and J ends were trimmed by 6 bases and 6 bases, with 5 bases remaining between them. CDR3 in amino acids: CASSRKTQYF. DNA of the CDR3: TGTGCCAGCAGCCGCAAGACCCAGTACTTC.

This clonotype was detected many times. This chain joins TRBV11-2 and TRBJ2-7; perhaps TRBD2 as D (6 bases). V was pared by 0 bases and J by 0 bases, with 9 bases between. Germline V gene lookup returns CDR1 SGHAT and CDR2 FQNNGV. The CDR3 has 15 residues. CDR3 residues: CASSLEWDFSYEQYF. The CDR3 DNA reads as TGTGCCAGCAGCTTAGAATGGGACTTCTCCTACGAGCAGTACTTC.

CDR3 DNA sequence: TGCAGTGCTAGAGATACCGTCCCGCCGACAGATTCAGGGGGCGCGGAGCTGTTTTTT. It encodes CSARDTVPPTDSGGAELFF. The rearrangement links TRBV20-1 to TRBJ2-2; 8 positions agree with TRBD1. The length of the CDR3 is 19 residues. Germline V CDR1 and CDR2: DFQATT, SNEGSKA (reference sequence). Trimming at V came to 0 bases and at J to 10 bases, leaving 22 bases not matched to a gene.

The chain recombines TRBV12-3 or TRBV12-4 with TRBJ2-1; D ambiguous. With 3 bases removed from V and 4 bases from J, the gap between germline ends came to 10 bases. The CDR3 is 14 residues long. The CDR3 sequence is CASSFATDYNEQFF. DNA for the CDR3: TGTGCCAGCAGTTTCGCTACAGATTACAATGAGCAGTTCTTC.

This clonotype appeared a few times. The chain recombines TRBV19 with TRBJ1-5; 10 positions agree with TRBD1. Trimming removed 5 bases from V and 6 bases from J; junction bases left unmatched: 7. Germline lookup yields CDR1 LNHDA and CDR2 SQIVND (reference sequence). The CDR3 runs 15 residues. The CDR3 sequence: CASSFGTGVLQPQHF. CDR3 DNA: TGTGCCAGTAGTTTCGGGACAGGGGTGCTTCAGCCCCAGCATTTT.

In its sample, this clonotype was seen many times. The V gene is TRBV14, the J gene TRBJ2-7; D ambiguous. V was clipped by 2 bases and J by 3 bases, with 5 bases between them. CDR1 and CDR2 (germline): SGHDN, FVKESK. The length of the CDR3 is 12 residues. The CDR3, as DNA: TGTGCCAGCAGCCAACTCGGCTACGAGCAGTACTTC. Translation gives CASSQLGYEQYF. The full variable domain, rest sourced from reference TRBV14 and TRBJ2-7, is EAGVTQFPSHSVIEKGQTVTLRCDPISGHDNLYWYRRVMGKEIKFLLHFVKESKQDESGMPNNRFLAERTGGTYSTLKVQPAELEDSGVYFCASSQLGYEQYFGPGTRLTVT.

The sample holds many counts of this clonotype. V is TRBV20-1 and J is TRBJ2-1; TRBD2 matches 8 bases. The CDR3 extends over 13 amino acids. The junction had 4 bases not matched to a gene; V was cut back by 4 bases and J by 5 bases. The germline gives CDR1 DFQATT, CDR2 SNEGSKA (reference sequence). The CDR3 protein is CSATSGLNNEQFF. In DNA form, the CDR3 reads TGCAGTGCTACTAGCGGGCTCAACAATGAGCAGTTCTTC.

The genes are TRBV19 and TRBJ2-7, with TRBD2 matching over 8 bases. Germline CDR1 LNHDA, CDR2 SQIVND (reference sequence). This CDR3 is 16 amino acids long. V gave up 9 bases and J gave up 1 base; unmatched junction bases: 14. Written as DNA, the CDR3 is TGTGCCAGGGGGGGGACTAGACAGGTTGTGTCCTACGAGCAGTACTTC. The encoded protein is CARGGTRQVVSYEQYF.

This clonotype was seen ten or more times. The chain employs TRBV5-4 and TRBJ2-7; possible D gene TRBD1, 5 bases. CDR1 is SGHNT, CDR2 YYREEE, per germline (reference sequence). This CDR3 is 15 amino acids long. Trimming cost V 4 bases and J 4 bases, with 18 bases left between them. The CDR3 sequence is CASSTSDSSLYEQYF. CDR3 DNA sequence: TGTGCCAGCAGCACCTCCGACAGCTCTCTATACGAGCAGTACTTC.

Concerning this clonotype: A clone one base away is much larger, so this may be a read error. The chain has TRBV20-1 and TRBJ2-3, with 10 bases fitting TRBD2. The CDR3 has 16 amino acids. With V trimmed by 3 bases and J by 5 bases, 11 bases remained unmatched. Germline CDR1 reads DFQATT; CDR2 reads SNEGSKA (reference sequence). CDR3 residues: CSASFDGLAEGDTQYF. The CDR3 DNA reads as TGCAGTGCTAGCTTCGACGGACTAGCGGAAGGAGATACGCAGTATTTT.

This clonotype was detected many times. The rearrangement links TRBV28 to TRBJ2-3; D uncertain. Germline V gives CDR1 MDHEN, CDR2 SYDVKM. CDR3 length equals 12 residues. V lost 3 bases to trimming and J lost 4 bases, with 5 bases between them. CDR3 amino acids: CASSFGPDTQYF. DNA of the CDR3: TGTGCCAGCAGTTTTGGGCCAGATACGCAGTATTTT. Combining the CDR3 with reference TRBV28 and TRBJ2-3 gives the whole variable domain DVKVTQSSRYLVKRTGEKVFLECVQDMDHENMFWYRQDPGLGLRLIYFSYDVKMKEKGDIPEGYSVSREKKERFSLILESASTNQTSMYLCASSFGPDTQYFGPGTRLTVL.

This clonotype came up many times. The chain recombines TRBV28 with TRBJ2-2; D is uncertain. Germline V gene sequence: CDR1 MDHEN, CDR2 SYDVKM. This CDR3 is built from 17 residues. Trimming shortened V by 2 bases and J by 5 bases, and 18 bases separated the two germline ends. CDR3 sequence (DNA): TGTGCCAGCAGTTTAATCGCCGAGTCTGGCAGGACCGGGGAGCTGTTTTTT. It specifies CASSLIAESGRTGELFF.

This clonotype has a count of ten or more. Here the CDR3 DNA reads TGCAGTGCTAGACAAACCGACAGGGCTAATGAAAAACTGTTTTTT. Encoded protein: CSARQTDRANEKLFF. The V and J genes are TRBV20-1 and TRBJ1-4; 7 nucleotides line up with TRBD1. V lost 2 bases and J lost 3; bases outside the gene matches: 6. Germline-derived CDR1 and CDR2 are DFQATT and SNEGSKA (reference sequence). The CDR3 covers 15 residues.

This clonotype was observed many times. The chain recombines TRBV28 with TRBJ2-3, with D uncertain. The CDR3 covers 13 residues. The V and J ends lost 4 bases and 1 base respectively, with 6 bases between them. The V gene's germline CDR1 is MDHEN and CDR2 SYDVKM. In DNA form, the CDR3 reads TGTGCCAGCAGTTGGGGTGGCACAGATACGCAGTATTTT. It encodes CASSWGGTDTQYF.

Concerning this clonotype itself: Just one base apart from a much larger clone, this may be a read error. The chain links TRBV29-1 to TRBJ2-7; either TRBD1 or TRBD2 may supply D (6 bases each). Germline V lookup: CDR1 SQVTM, CDR2 ANQGSEA. V was pared by 7 bases and J by 0 bases, with 16 bases between. CDR3 length: 14 amino acids. Here the CDR3 reads CSGQEEGDSYEQYF. CDR3 sequence (DNA): TGCAGCGGGCAGGAGGAGGGGGACTCCTACGAGCAGTACTTC.

This clonotype came up many times. This sequence joins TRBV7-6 and TRBJ2-7; 10 bases align to TRBD1. Per germline, CDR1 SGHVS and CDR2 FNYEAQ. The CDR3 length is 16 residues. Unmatched junction bases numbered 9, after V lost 1 base and J lost 6 bases. The CDR3 region is CASSLGFGTGVSEQYF. The CDR3 DNA is TGTGCCAGCAGCTTAGGGTTTGGGACAGGGGTTTCCGAGCAGTACTTC. The whole variable domain, filled in from reference TRBV7-6 and TRBJ2-7, reads GAGVSQSPRYKVTKRGQDVALRCDPISGHVSLYWYRQALGQGPEFLTYFNYEAQQDKSGLPNDRFSAERPEGSISTLTIQRTEQRDSAMYRCASSLGFGTGVSEQYFGPGTRLTVT.

This clonotype was counted ten times or more. The CDR3 sequence is CASSFRKQREELAKNIQYF. The DNA of the CDR3 is TGTGCCAGCAGCTTCCGGAAACAGCGGGAGGAGCTAGCCAAAAACATTCAGTACTTC. V is TRBV5-6 and J is TRBJ2-4; 9 bases are shared with TRBD2. There are 19 residues in the CDR3. The J segment lost 0 bases and the V segment lost 2 bases, leaving 12 bases of the junction unmatched. The germline V gene encodes CDR1 SGHDT and CDR2 YYEEEE.

This clonotype appeared many times. The V and J genes are TRBV7-9 and TRBJ2-3; TRBD2 matches at 10 bases. CDR1 and CDR2 (germline): SEHNR, FQNEAQ (reference sequence). The junction had 4 bases not matched to a gene; V was cut back by 5 bases and J by 2 bases. This CDR3 contains 15 residues. CDR3 region: CASSPGLATTDTQYF. DNA of the CDR3: TGTGCCAGCAGCCCGGGACTAGCGACCACAGATACGCAGTATTTT.

The chain recombines TRBV3-1 with TRBJ2-5; possibly TRBD1 or TRBD2 for D (5 bases each). Per germline, CDR1 LGHDT and CDR2 YNNKEL (reference sequence). This CDR3 has 16 amino acids. V gave up 0 bases and J gave up 0 bases, with 11 bases separating them. CDR3 sequence: CASSQDRGVHQETQYF. The CDR3 coding sequence is TGTGCCAGCAGCCAAGATAGGGGAGTCCACCAAGAGACCCAGTACTTC.

This clonotype was found many times. The CDR3 protein is CASSRDYIYEQYF. In nucleotides, the CDR3 is TGTGCCAGCAGCCGGGACTATATCTACGAGCAGTACTTC. The chain combines TRBV6-2 or TRBV6-3 with TRBJ2-7, with TRBD2 matching 7 bases. Germline V lookup: CDR1 MNHEY, CDR2 SVGEGT. The V gene end was trimmed by 6 bases and the J gene end by 3 bases; junction bases not matched to a gene: 5. This CDR3 contains 13 residues.

This clonotype was picked up many times. The gene calls are TRBV29-1 and TRBJ1-2; no clear D. Germline assignment: CDR1 SQVTM and CDR2 ANQGSEA. V was cut by 2 bases and J by 0 bases, with 7 bases left in between. This CDR3 comprises 13 residues. CDR3 bases: TGCAGCGTTGAATCCACTGCTAACTATGGCTACACCTTC. It codes for CSVESTANYGYTF. Complete variable domain (other parts from reference TRBV29-1 and TRBJ1-2): SAVISQKPSRDICQRGTSLTIQCQVDSQVTMMFWYRQQPGQSLTLIATANQGSEATYESGFVIDKFPISRPNLTFSTLTVSNMSPEDSSIYLCSVESTANYGYTFGSGTRLTVV.

This clonotype was found many times. V usage is TRBV12-3 or TRBV12-4 and J usage is TRBJ2-7; perhaps TRBD2 as D (6 bases). Trimming left V 5 bases short and J 5 bases short, with 10 bases between. The CDR3 extends over 12 amino acids. CDR3 residues: CASSQTRDEQYF. The CDR3 nucleotides read TGTGCCAGCAGTCAGACTAGAGACGAGCAGTACTTC.

This clonotype was seen ten or more times. The rearrangement links TRBV20-1 to TRBJ2-7; 7 nucleotides agree with TRBD2. The CDR3 is 12 amino acids. V was pared by 6 bases and J by 2 bases, with 4 bases of the junction left unmatched. The germline CDR1 and CDR2 sequences are DFQATT and SNEGSKA (reference sequence). The CDR3 here is CSAGGIAYEQYF. CDR3 DNA: TGCAGTGCCGGGGGGATAGCCTACGAGCAGTACTTC.

This clonotype was seen repeatedly, ten times or more. The chain links TRBV11-2 to TRBJ2-3; D gene uncertain. With 3 bases removed from V and 2 bases from J, the gap between germline ends came to 15 bases. The CDR3 sequence is 16 residues long. Germline loops: CDR1 SGHAT, CDR2 FQNNGV. The CDR3 DNA is TGTGCCAGCAGCTTTTCGGGTGAAGGCATCACAGATACGCAGTATTTT. Translating gives CASSFSGEGITDTQYF.